This TCR beta chain is from a study of shared clonotypes between healthy human individuals. Overall study: Researchers assigned three CD4 naive, three CD4 memory, two CD8 naive and one CD8 memory plate to each donor. Whole-study results and caveats: Read depth was anticipated to influence clonotype sharing among donors. Sample collection involved blood only; tissue repertoires are likely different.

Details on this clone: Its antigen is not known. A read error may produce the germline difference seen at one junction end.

Naive CD4+ cells were CD45RA-selected; the remaining cells were memory. TCRdb keeps only in-frame clones here, not all; method: immunoSEQ multiplex PCR. Of around 940,000 clones in the sample, 76% were seen once. This CDR3 contains 15 residues. The V gene's germline CDR1 is SSHAT and CDR2 FNYEAQ (reference sequence). This chain connects TRBV7-7 to TRBJ2-5, with a weak D call TRBD1 (6 bases). Material: memory CD4+ T cells sorted from blood. Subset reported: CD45RA-negative fraction. The receptor comes from a man between 18 and 29 years old in good health. The CDR3 here is CASSPTTGGGETQYF. The CDR3 nucleotides read TGTGCTAGCAGCCCGACGACAGGTGGGGGAGAGACCCAGTACTTC.